This TCR beta chain was obtained from a study of beta chain features in type 1 diabetes. Points from the study as a whole: Type 1 diabetes patients had TCRB CDR3s that were shorter (moderately but significantly so) in all four CD4+ subsets.

Isolated RNA was reverse transcribed in full, so expressed TCRB transcripts were sequenced. Assay: immunoSEQ multiplex PCR; the TCRdb copy retains only in-frame clones and omits some. The sample lists 160,000 or so clones; 7% to 9.5% were seen once. This clone turned up a few times. Antigen: not known. The collection from each donor was one heparinised blood draw averaging roughly 100 mL. V gave up 1 base and J gave up 9 bases, with 7 bases separating them. There are 11 residues in the CDR3. Germline CDR1 and CDR2: SNHLY and FYNNEI. The source is a woman in her twenties or thirties with type 1 diabetes. The rearrangement joins TRBV2 to TRBJ2-7, with D possibly matching TRBD1 (5 bases). The sample was central memory CD4+ T cells from blood. CDR3 in DNA: TGTGCCAGCAGTGAAGAAAGGGGGCAGTACTTC. Amino acids: CASSEERGQYF.